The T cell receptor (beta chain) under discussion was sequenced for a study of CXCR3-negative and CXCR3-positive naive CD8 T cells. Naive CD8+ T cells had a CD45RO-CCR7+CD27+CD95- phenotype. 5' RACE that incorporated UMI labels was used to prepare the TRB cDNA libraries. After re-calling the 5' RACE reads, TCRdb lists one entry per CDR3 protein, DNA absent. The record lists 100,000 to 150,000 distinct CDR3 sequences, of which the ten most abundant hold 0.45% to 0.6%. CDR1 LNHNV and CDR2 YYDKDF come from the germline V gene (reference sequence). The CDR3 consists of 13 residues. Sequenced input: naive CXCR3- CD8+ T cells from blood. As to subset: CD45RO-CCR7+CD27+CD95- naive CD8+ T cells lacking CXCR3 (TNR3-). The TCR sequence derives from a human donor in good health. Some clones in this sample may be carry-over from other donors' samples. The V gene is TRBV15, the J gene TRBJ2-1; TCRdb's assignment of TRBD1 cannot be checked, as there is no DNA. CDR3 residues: CATRRTGDDEQFF.